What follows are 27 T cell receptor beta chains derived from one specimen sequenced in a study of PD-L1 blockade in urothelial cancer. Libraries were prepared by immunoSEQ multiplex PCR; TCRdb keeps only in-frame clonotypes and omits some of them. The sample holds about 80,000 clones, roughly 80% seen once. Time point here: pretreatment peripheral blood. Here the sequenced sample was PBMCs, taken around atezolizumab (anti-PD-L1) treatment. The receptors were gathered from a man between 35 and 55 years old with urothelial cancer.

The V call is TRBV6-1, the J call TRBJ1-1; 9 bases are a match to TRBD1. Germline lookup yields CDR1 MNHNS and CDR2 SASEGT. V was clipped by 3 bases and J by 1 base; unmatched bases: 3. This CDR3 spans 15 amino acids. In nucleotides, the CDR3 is TGTGCCAGCAGTGACCAGGACAGGGGGAACACTGAAGCTTTCTTT. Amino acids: CASSDQDRGNTEAFF.

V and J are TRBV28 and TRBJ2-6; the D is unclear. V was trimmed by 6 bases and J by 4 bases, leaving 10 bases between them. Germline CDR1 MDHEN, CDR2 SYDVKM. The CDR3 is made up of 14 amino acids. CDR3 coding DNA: TGTGCCAGCAGGCAGAGGCAAGGGGCCAACGTCCTGACTTTC. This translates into CASRQRQGANVLTF.

CDR3 protein: CASSFSRSVPNEQFF. Here the CDR3 DNA reads TGTGCCAGCAGTTTCTCCCGCTCAGTCCCCAATGAGCAGTTCTTC. The rearrangement uses TRBV27 and TRBJ2-1, with D unclear. V lost 3 bases to trimming and J lost 6 bases, with 15 bases between them. Germline-derived CDR1 and CDR2 are MNHEY and SMNVEV (reference sequence). The CDR3 totals 15 residues.

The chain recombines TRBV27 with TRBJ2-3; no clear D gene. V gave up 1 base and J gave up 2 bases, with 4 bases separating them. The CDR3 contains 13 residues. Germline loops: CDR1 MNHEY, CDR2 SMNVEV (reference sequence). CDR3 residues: CASSLFVTDTQYF. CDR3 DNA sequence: TGTGCCAGCAGTTTATTCGTCACAGATACGCAGTATTTT.

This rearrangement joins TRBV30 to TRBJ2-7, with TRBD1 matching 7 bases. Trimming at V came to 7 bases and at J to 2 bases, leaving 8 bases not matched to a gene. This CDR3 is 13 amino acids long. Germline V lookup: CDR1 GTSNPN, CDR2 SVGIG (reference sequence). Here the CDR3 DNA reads TGTGCCTCGGCAACCGGGACAGCCTACGAGCAGTACTTC. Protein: CASATGTAYEQYF. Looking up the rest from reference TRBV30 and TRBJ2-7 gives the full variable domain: SQTIHQWPATLVQPVGSPLSLECTVEGTSNPNLYWYRQAAGRGLQLLFYSVGIGQISSEVPQNLSASRPQDRQFILSSKKLLLSDSGFYLCASATGTAYEQYFGPGTRLTVT.

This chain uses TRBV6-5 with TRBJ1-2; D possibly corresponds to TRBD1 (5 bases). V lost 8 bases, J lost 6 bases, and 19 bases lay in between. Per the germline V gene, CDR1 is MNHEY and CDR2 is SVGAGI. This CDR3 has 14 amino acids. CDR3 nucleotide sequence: TGTGCCAGCCACGGCTGGCAGGGAGGCGATGGCTACACCTTC. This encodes CASHGWQGGDGYTF.

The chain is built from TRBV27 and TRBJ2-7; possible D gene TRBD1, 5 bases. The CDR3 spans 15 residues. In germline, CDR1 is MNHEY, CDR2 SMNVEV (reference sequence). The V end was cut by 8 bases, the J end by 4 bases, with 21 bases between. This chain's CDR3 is CASAQGSRLPYEQYF. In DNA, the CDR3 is TGTGCCAGCGCCCAGGGTTCCAGGTTACCTTACGAGCAGTACTTC.

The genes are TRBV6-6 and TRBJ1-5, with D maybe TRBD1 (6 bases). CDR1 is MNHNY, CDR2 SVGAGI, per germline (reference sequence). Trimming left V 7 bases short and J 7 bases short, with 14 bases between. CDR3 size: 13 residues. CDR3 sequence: CASNNRAGQPQHF. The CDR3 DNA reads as TGTGCCAGCAATAACAGGGCAGGCCAGCCCCAGCATTTT.

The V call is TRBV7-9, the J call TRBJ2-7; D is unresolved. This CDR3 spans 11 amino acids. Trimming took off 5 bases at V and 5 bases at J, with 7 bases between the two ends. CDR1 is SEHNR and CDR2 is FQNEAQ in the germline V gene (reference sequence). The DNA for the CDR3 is TGTGCCAGCAGCGGGCGAGACGAGCAGTACTTC. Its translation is CASSGRDEQYF.

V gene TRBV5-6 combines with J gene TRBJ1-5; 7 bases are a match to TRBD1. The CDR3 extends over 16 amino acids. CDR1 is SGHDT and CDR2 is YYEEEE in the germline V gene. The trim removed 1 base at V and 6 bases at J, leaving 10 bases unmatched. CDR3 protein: CASSLLRQGDGQPQHF. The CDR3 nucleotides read TGTGCCAGCAGCTTGCTTAGGCAGGGGGACGGTCAGCCCCAGCATTTT.

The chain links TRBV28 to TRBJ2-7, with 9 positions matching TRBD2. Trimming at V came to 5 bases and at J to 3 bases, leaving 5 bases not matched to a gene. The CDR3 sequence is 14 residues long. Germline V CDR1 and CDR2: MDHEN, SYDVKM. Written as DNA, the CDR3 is TGTGCCAGCAGTACCGGGACTAGCCTCTACGAGCAGTACTTC. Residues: CASSTGTSLYEQYF.

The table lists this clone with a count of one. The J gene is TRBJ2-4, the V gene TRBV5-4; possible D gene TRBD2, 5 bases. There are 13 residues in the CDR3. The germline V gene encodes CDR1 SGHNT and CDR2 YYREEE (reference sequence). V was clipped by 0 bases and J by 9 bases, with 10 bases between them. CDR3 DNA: TGTGCCAGCAGCTTGGAGAGGGTGGGCATTCAGTACTTC. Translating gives CASSLERVGIQYF.

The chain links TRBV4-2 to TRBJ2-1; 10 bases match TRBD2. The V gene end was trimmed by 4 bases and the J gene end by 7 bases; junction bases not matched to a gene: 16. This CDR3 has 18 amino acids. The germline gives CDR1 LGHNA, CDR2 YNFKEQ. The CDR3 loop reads CASSPGGLAAPPWNEQFF. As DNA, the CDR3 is TGTGCCAGCAGCCCAGGAGGACTAGCGGCCCCCCCGTGGAATGAGCAGTTCTTC.

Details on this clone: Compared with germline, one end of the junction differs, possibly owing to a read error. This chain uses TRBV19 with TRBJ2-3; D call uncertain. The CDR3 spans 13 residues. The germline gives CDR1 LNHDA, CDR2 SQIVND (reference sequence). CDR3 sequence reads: CASSVDLRDTQYF. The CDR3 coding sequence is TGTGCCAGTAGTGTAGACTTACGGGATACGCAGTATTTT.

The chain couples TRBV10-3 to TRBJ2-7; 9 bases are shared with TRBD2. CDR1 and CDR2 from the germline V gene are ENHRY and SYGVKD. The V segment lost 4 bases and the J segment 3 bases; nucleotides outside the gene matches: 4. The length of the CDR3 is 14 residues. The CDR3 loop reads CAISAASGIYEQYF. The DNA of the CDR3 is TGTGCCATCAGTGCGGCTAGCGGGATCTACGAGCAGTACTTC.

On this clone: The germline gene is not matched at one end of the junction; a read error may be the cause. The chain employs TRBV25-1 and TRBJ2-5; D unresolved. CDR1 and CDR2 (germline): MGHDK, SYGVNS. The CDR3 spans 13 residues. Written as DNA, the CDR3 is TGTGCCAGCAGCCCTAACCACCAAAAGACCCAGTACTTC. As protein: CASSPNHQKTQYF.

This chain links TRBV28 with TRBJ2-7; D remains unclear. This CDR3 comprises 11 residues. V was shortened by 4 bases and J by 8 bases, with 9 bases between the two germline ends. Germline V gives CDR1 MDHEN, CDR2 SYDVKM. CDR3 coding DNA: TGTGCCAGCAGTTCGGATACTAAGCAGTACTTC. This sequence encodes CASSSDTKQYF.

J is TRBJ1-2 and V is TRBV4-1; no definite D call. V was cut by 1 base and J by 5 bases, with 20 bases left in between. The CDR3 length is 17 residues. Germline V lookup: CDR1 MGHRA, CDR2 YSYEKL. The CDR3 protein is CASSQVLEGRAPYGYTF. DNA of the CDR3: TGCGCCAGCAGCCAAGTGCTTGAAGGGAGGGCCCCGTATGGCTACACCTTC.

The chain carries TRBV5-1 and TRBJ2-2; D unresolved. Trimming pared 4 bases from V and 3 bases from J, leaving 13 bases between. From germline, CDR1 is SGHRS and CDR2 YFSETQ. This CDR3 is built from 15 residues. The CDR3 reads CASSLAAKHTGELFF. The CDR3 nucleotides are TGCGCCAGCAGCCTGGCCGCGAAGCACACCGGGGAGCTGTTTTTT.

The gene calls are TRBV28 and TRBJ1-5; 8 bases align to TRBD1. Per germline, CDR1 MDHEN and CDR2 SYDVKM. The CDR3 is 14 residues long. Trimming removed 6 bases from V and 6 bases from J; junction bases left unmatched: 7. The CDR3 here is CASRLTGGSQPQHF. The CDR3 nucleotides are TGTGCCAGCAGGTTAACAGGGGGTTCTCAGCCCCAGCATTTT.

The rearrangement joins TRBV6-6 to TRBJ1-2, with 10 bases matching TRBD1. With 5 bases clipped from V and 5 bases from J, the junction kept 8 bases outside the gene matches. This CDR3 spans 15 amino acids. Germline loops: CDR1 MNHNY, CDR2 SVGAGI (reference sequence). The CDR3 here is CASSVGQGRAYGYTF. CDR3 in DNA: TGTGCCAGCAGTGTGGGACAGGGGAGGGCTTATGGCTACACCTTC.

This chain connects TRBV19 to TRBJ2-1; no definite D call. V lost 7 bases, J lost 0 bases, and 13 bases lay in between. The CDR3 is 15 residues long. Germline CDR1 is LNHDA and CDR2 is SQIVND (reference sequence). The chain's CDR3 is CASTLSLSSYNEQFF. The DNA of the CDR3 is TGTGCCAGTACTCTGTCCCTGAGCTCCTACAATGAGCAGTTCTTC.

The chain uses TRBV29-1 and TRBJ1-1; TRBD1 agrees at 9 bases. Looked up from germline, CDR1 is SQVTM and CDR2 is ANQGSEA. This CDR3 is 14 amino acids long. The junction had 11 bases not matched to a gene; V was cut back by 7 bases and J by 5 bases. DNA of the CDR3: TGCAGCGCCCGGACAGGGGCACTGGGGACTGAAGCTTTCTTT. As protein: CSARTGALGTEAFF. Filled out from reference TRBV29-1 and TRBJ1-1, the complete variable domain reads SAVISQKPSRDICQRGTSLTIQCQVDSQVTMMFWYRQQPGQSLTLIATANQGSEATYESGFVIDKFPISRPNLTFSTLTVSNMSPEDSSIYLCSARTGALGTEAFFGQGTRLTVV.

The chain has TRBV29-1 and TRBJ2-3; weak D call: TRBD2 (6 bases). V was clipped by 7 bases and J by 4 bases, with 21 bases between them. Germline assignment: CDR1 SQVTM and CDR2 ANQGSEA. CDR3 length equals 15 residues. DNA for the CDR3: TGCAGCGCGGCAGCTTCCGGGAGTCGTGCAGATACGCAGTATTTT. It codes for CSAAASGSRADTQYF.

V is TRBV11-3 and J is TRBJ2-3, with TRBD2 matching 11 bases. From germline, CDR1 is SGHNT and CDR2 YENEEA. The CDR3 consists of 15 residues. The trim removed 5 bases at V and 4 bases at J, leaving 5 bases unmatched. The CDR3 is CASSPGLAESDTQYF. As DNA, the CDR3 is TGTGCCAGCAGCCCGGGACTAGCGGAATCAGATACGCAGTATTTT.

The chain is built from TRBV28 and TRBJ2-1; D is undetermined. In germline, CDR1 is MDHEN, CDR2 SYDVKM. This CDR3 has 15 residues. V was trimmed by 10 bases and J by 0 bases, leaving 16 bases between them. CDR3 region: CAIFSGLNSYNEQFF. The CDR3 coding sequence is TGTGCCATCTTTTCGGGTCTAAACTCCTACAATGAGCAGTTCTTC. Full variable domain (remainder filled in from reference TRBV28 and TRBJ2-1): DVKVTQSSRYLVKRTGEKVFLECVQDMDHENMFWYRQDPGLGLRLIYFSYDVKMKEKGDIPEGYSVSREKKERFSLILESASTNQTSMYLCAIFSGLNSYNEQFFGPGTRLTVL.

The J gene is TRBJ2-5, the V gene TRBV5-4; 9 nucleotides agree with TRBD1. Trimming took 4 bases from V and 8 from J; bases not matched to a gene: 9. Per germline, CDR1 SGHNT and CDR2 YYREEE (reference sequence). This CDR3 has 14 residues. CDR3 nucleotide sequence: TGTGCCAGCAGCCTCAGCGAGACAGGGGGAACCCAGTACTTC. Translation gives CASSLSETGGTQYF. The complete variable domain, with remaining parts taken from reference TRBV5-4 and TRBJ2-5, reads ETGVTQSPTHLIKTRGQQVTLRCSSQSGHNTVSWYQQALGQGPQFIFQYYREEENGRGNFPPRFSGLQFPNYSSELNVNALELDDSALYLCASSLSETGGTQYFGPGTRLLVL.